The present T cell receptor beta chain was sequenced within a study of control samples from healthy donors and cancer patients. Some clones are missing from TCRdb's copy, which holds only in-frame ones; the method was immunoSEQ multiplex PCR. The table has roughly 150,000 clones, about 94% seen once. The CDR3 length is 13 residues. Looked up from germline, CDR1 is SQVTM and CDR2 is ANQGSEA. J gave up 3 bases and V 4 bases, and 6 bases lay outside the gene matches. Specimen: blood. The V gene is TRBV29-1, the J gene TRBJ2-7; 7 nucleotides agree with TRBD1. The clonotype originates from a middle-aged man in good health. CDR3 nucleotide sequence: TGCAGCGTTGGGGTGACAGGGAACTACGAGCAGTACTTC. This translates into CSVGVTGNYEQYF.